The 27 T cell receptor beta chains in this list originate from one sample, sequenced in a study of T cell changes during pregnancy in multiple sclerosis. Assay used: immunoSEQ multiplex PCR; TCRdb lists only in-frame clones, some missing. This sample has some 50,000 clones, with roughly nine tenths found just once. The sample here was CD4+ T cells from peripheral blood mononuclear cells, taken in the second trimester of pregnancy. The receptors derive from a female donor with multiple sclerosis, enrolled in a pregnancy study.

This clone was seen once. The CDR3 region is CASSSHRDTQYF. As DNA, the CDR3 is TGTGCCAGCAGCTCCCACAGGGATACGCAGTATTTT. The rearrangement joins TRBV5-5 to TRBJ2-3; a weak D match, TRBD1 (5 bases). V lost 3 bases and J 6 bases, leaving 8 bases between the germline ends. This CDR3 contains 12 residues. CDR1 SGHKS and CDR2 YYEKEE come from the germline V gene (reference sequence).

The J gene is TRBJ1-2, the V gene TRBV5-1; D might be TRBD1 (6 bases). The germline CDR1 and CDR2 sequences are SGHRS and YFSETQ. Trimming removed 4 bases from V and 0 bases from J, with 19 bases in between. The CDR3 runs 17 residues. The CDR3 region has the DNA TGCGCCAGCAGCCAGGGGCCCTCAGGGCTTTCTAACTATGGCTACACCTTC. It translates to CASSQGPSGLSNYGYTF.

The genes are TRBV25-1 and TRBJ1-5; 11 bases are shared with TRBD1. Trimming took 8 bases from V and 3 from J; bases not matched to a gene: 12. Germline CDR1 MGHDK, CDR2 SYGVNS. The CDR3 is 17 residues long. CDR3 nucleotides: TGTGCCAGCCCAAAAGGGACAGGGGGGCTGGACAATCAGCCCCAGCATTTT. It encodes CASPKGTGGLDNQPQHF.

This chain connects TRBV14 to TRBJ1-1; the match to TRBD1 covers 8 bases. The CDR3 consists of 13 residues. Germline assignment: CDR1 SGHDN and CDR2 FVKESK. The V segment lost 5 bases and the J segment 4 bases; nucleotides outside the gene matches: 3. The CDR3 protein is CASSATGGTEAFF. The CDR3 DNA reads as TGTGCCAGCAGCGCCACAGGGGGCACTGAAGCTTTCTTT.

The table lists this clone with a count of one. The rearrangement joins TRBV4-2 to TRBJ1-2; perhaps TRBD1 as D (5 bases). The CDR3 totals 13 residues. Germline loops: CDR1 LGHNA, CDR2 YNFKEQ. The V end was cut by 2 bases, the J end by 6 bases, with 10 bases between. CDR3 amino acids: CASSQSQDDGYTF. The CDR3 nucleotides read TGTGCCAGCAGCCAATCACAGGACGATGGCTACACCTTC.

The chain carries TRBV11-2 and TRBJ2-7, with TRBD1 matching 9 bases. Trimming at V came to 5 bases and at J to 7 bases, leaving 6 bases not matched to a gene. The CDR3 length is 13 residues. Germline CDR1 is SGHAT and CDR2 is FQNNGV. In DNA, the CDR3 is TGTGCCAGCAGCCCGGGACAGGGAAGAGAGCAGTACTTC. Translation gives CASSPGQGREQYF.

This clone was recorded once. The chain uses TRBV15 and TRBJ1-2; a weak D match, TRBD1 (6 bases). Per germline, CDR1 LNHNV and CDR2 YYDKDF (reference sequence). CDR3 length: 13 residues. V was trimmed by 9 bases and J by 4 bases, leaving 15 bases between them. The CDR3 is CATKAGAAYGYTF. The CDR3 bases are TGTGCCACTAAAGCGGGGGCTGCCTATGGCTACACCTTC.

The chain is built from TRBV9 and TRBJ2-7; a weak D match, TRBD2 (6 bases). Germline loops: CDR1 SGDLS, CDR2 YYNGEE. The CDR3 totals 15 residues. The germline V and J ends were trimmed by 0 bases and 3 bases, with 13 bases remaining between them. The CDR3 is CASSVGAGTYYEQYF. The DNA for the CDR3 is TGTGCCAGCAGCGTAGGGGCAGGGACTTACTACGAGCAGTACTTC.

This sequence joins TRBV2 and TRBJ2-7; D remains ambiguous. Germline V CDR1 and CDR2: SNHLY, FYNNEI. The V gene lost 4 bases and the J gene lost 3 bases, with 10 bases spanning the gap. The CDR3 runs 13 residues. The CDR3, as DNA: TGTGCCAGCAGTGTTTCAGGAATCTACGAGCAGTACTTC. Protein: CASSVSGIYEQYF.

The chain is built from TRBV11-3 and TRBJ2-4; 10 nucleotides align to TRBD1. V lost 4 bases to trimming and J lost 8 bases; unmatched junction nucleotides: 5. The V gene's germline CDR1 is SGHNT and CDR2 YENEEA. This CDR3 has 14 residues. The CDR3 here is CASSSGQGMDIQYF. The CDR3 DNA reads as TGTGCCAGCAGCTCGGGACAGGGGATGGACATTCAGTACTTC.

This clone was seen a single time. This rearrangement joins TRBV5-1 to TRBJ2-7, with 9 nucleotides matching TRBD1. Germline values: CDR1 SGHRS, CDR2 YFSETQ. The V gene end was trimmed by 0 bases and the J gene end by 4 bases; junction bases not matched to a gene: 14. This CDR3 contains 18 residues. Here the CDR3 DNA reads TGCGCCAGCAGCTTGGCCTCGGACTACAGGGGGCAGAGTTACGAGCAGTACTTC. Its translation is CASSLASDYRGQSYEQYF.

V gene TRBV7-7 combines with J gene TRBJ2-2; TRBD1 aligns across 11 bases. Per the germline V gene, CDR1 is SSHAT and CDR2 is FNYEAQ (reference sequence). The junction had 8 bases not matched to a gene; V was cut back by 5 bases and J by 6 bases. The CDR3 runs to 16 residues. CDR3 nucleotides: TGTGCCAGCAGCCCCCGGACAGGGGGCTATCCCGGGGAGCTGTTTTTT. It codes for CASSPRTGGYPGELFF.

This clone is a singleton in its sample. The V call is TRBV27, the J call TRBJ1-5; 7 positions agree with TRBD1. The V gene end was trimmed by 5 bases and the J gene end by 3 bases; junction bases not matched to a gene: 7. This CDR3 is 15 amino acids long. Germline CDR1 is MNHEY and CDR2 is SMNVEV (reference sequence). Written as DNA, the CDR3 is TGTGCCAGCAGTATTCGACAGGGTTACAATCAGCCCCAGCATTTT. Protein sequence: CASSIRQGYNQPQHF.

V gene TRBV2 combines with J gene TRBJ1-1; 8 bases align to TRBD1. The CDR3 extends over 15 amino acids. J lost 7 bases, V lost 6 bases, and 13 bases had no gene match. Germline V lookup: CDR1 SNHLY, CDR2 FYNNEI. In DNA, the CDR3 is TGTGCCAGCAGGCCCCGGACAGGGACGGGTCATGAAGCTTTCTTT. It yields the protein CASRPRTGTGHEAFF.

The chain recombines TRBV19 with TRBJ2-7; 8 positions match TRBD2. This CDR3 region has 20 residues. Germline trimming cut 5 bases from V and 1 base from J; bases unmatched to any gene: 22. The germline gives CDR1 LNHDA, CDR2 SQIVND (reference sequence). Written as DNA, the CDR3 is TGTGCCAGTAGTTCACACCCAGCCGGGAGGGCTAATTTCGGGTCCTACGAGCAGTACTTC. Protein sequence: CASSSHPAGRANFGSYEQYF.

The CDR3 reads CASSLGRGANTGELFF. The CDR3 region has the DNA TGCGCCAGCAGCTTGGGTCGGGGTGCGAACACCGGGGAGCTGTTTTTT. The chain carries TRBV5-1 and TRBJ2-2, with D maybe TRBD2 (5 bases). The CDR3 is made up of 16 amino acids. The germline CDR1 and CDR2 sequences are SGHRS and YFSETQ. The ends were cut back, 0 bases at V and 0 bases at J, with 9 bases in the middle.

This clone was recorded once. CDR3 region: CASSLGQTANYGYTF. In nucleotides, the CDR3 is TGTGCCAGCAGCCTAGGACAAACAGCTAACTATGGCTACACCTTC. The genes are TRBV7-2 and TRBJ1-2, with TRBD1 as a possible D gene (5 bases). The CDR3 totals 15 residues. Germline CDR1 SGHTA, CDR2 FQGNSA. Trimming removed 5 bases at V and 0 bases at J, with 13 bases between.

The J gene is TRBJ1-1, the V gene TRBV19; D perhaps matches TRBD1 (6 bases). Trimming removed 3 bases at V and 6 bases at J, with 11 bases between. The CDR3 totals 13 residues. Looked up from germline, CDR1 is LNHDA and CDR2 is SQIVND (reference sequence). The chain's CDR3 is CASSIMGAAEAFF. The CDR3 DNA sequence: TGTGCCAGTAGTATTATGGGGGCGGCTGAAGCTTTCTTT.

This clone was observed once. The gene calls are TRBV11-2 and TRBJ2-2; a weak D match, TRBD2 (6 bases). The CDR3 runs 17 residues. V was pared by 4 bases and J by 2 bases, with 17 bases between. In germline, CDR1 is SGHAT, CDR2 FQNNGV. The CDR3 is CASSSLFPGLNTGELFF. The CDR3 DNA follows: TGTGCCAGCAGCTCTCTGTTTCCGGGACTCAACACCGGGGAGCTGTTTTTT.

The chain couples TRBV6-1 to TRBJ2-3, with D unresolved. Germline CDR1 and CDR2: MNHNS and SASEGT. The CDR3 loop spans 15 amino acids. V was trimmed by 2 bases and J by 1 base, leaving 10 bases between them. In nucleotides, the CDR3 is TGTGCCAGCAGTGAAATTGTCGGAGGCACAGATACGCAGTATTTT. Encoded protein: CASSEIVGGTDTQYF.

The gene calls are TRBV4-2 and TRBJ2-3; D may be TRBD2 (5 bases). Germline V lookup: CDR1 LGHNA, CDR2 YNFKEQ. The ends were cut back, 0 bases at V and 1 base at J, with 20 bases in the middle. The CDR3 covers 19 residues. CDR3 region: CASSQEVSVPFSGTDTQYF. The CDR3 bases are TGTGCCAGCAGCCAAGAGGTTAGCGTCCCCTTCTCTGGCACAGATACGCAGTATTTT.

The gene calls are TRBV6-1 and TRBJ2-3, with 8 bases that match TRBD2. The ends lost 0 bases at V and 1 base at J; junction bases unmatched: 3. This CDR3 has 16 amino acids. Germline V lookup: CDR1 MNHNS, CDR2 SASEGT. For the CDR3, the DNA is TGTGCCAGCAGTGAAGCAGTTAGCGGGGGCACAGATACGCAGTATTTT. It translates to CASSEAVSGGTDTQYF.

This chain joins TRBV5-5 and TRBJ2-5; no reliable D call. Germline CDR1 reads SGHKS; CDR2 reads YYEKEE (reference sequence). The CDR3 totals 11 residues. V lost 1 base to trimming and J lost 5 bases, with 3 bases between them. CDR3 coding DNA: TGTGCCAGCAGCTTGCGGGAGACCCAGTACTTC. Amino acid sequence: CASSLRETQYF.

This clone has a single count. The chain has TRBV18 and TRBJ2-2; D is uncertain. The CDR3 covers 16 residues. V was clipped by 0 bases and J by 3 bases, with 11 bases between them. Germline-derived CDR1 and CDR2 are KGHSH and LQKENI. CDR3 nucleotide sequence: TGTGCCAGCTCACCACCCATAGCTAGAGACACCGGGGAGCTGTTTTTT. It is translated as CASSPPIARDTGELFF.

The chain carries TRBV7-9 and TRBJ2-7; 11 bases map to TRBD1. Germline V gene lookup returns CDR1 SEHNR and CDR2 FQNEAQ (reference sequence). The junction had 5 bases not matched to a gene; V was cut back by 3 bases and J by 4 bases. The CDR3 contains 15 residues. CDR3 amino acids: CASSFSGQGGYEQYF. CDR3 bases: TGTGCCAGCAGCTTTTCGGGACAGGGGGGATACGAGCAGTACTTC.

CDR3 sequence (DNA): TGTGCCAGCAAGGGCGGGCCTTATGGCTACACCTTC. Encoded protein: CASKGGPYGYTF. The chain recombines TRBV2 with TRBJ1-2, with D uncertain. Per the germline V gene, CDR1 is SNHLY and CDR2 is FYNNEI. The CDR3 loop spans 12 amino acids. The V and J ends lost 7 bases and 5 bases respectively, with 11 bases between them. The whole variable domain, remainder taken from reference TRBV2 and TRBJ1-2, is EPEVTQTPSHQVTQMGQEVILRCVPISNHLYFYWYRQILGQKVEFLVSFYNNEISEKSEIFDDQFSVERPDGSNFTLKIRSTKLEDSAMYFCASKGGPYGYTFGSGTRLTVV.

The chain uses TRBV18 and TRBJ1-1; no clear D gene. V dropped 4 bases and J dropped 4 bases, with 13 bases sitting between them. Germline assignment: CDR1 KGHSH and CDR2 LQKENI. CDR3 length: 14 residues. Here the CDR3 reads CASSQEFSSTEAFF. DNA for the CDR3: TGTGCCAGCTCACAGGAGTTTTCGAGCACTGAAGCTTTCTTT.